A single sample is the source of the 19 T cell receptor beta chains below, sequenced in a study of blood T cell repertoires in COVID-19. Clones were sequenced by immunoSEQ multiplex PCR, and TCRdb holds only the in-frame ones, with some missing. The sample contains more than 10,000 clones, about three quarters of which appear only once. Sequencing was performed on peripheral blood. These receptors all stem from a woman older than 75 with acute or convalescent COVID-19.

The chain is built from TRBV4-2 and TRBJ2-3, with TRBD2 identical over 15 bases. Trimming took 0 bases from V and 5 from J; bases not matched to a gene: 6. The CDR3 is 18 amino acids. In germline, CDR1 is LGHNA, CDR2 YNFKEQ. CDR3 sequence: CASSQEGLAGGREDTQYF. The CDR3 DNA is TGTGCCAGCAGCCAAGAGGGACTAGCGGGGGGAAGGGAAGATACGCAGTATTTT.

The chain joins TRBV5-4 to TRBJ1-2; 12 bases line up with TRBD1. The CDR3 is 14 residues long. V trimming: 7 bases; J trimming: 4 bases; junction bases outside the gene matches: 5. From germline, CDR1 is SGHNT and CDR2 YYREEE (reference sequence). CDR3 region: CASRGQGAFYGYTF. Here the CDR3 DNA reads TGTGCCAGCCGGGGACAGGGGGCTTTCTATGGCTACACCTTC. Filled out from reference TRBV5-4 and TRBJ1-2, the complete variable domain reads ETGVTQSPTHLIKTRGQQVTLRCSSQSGHNTVSWYQQALGQGPQFIFQYYREEENGRGNFPPRFSGLQFPNYSSELNVNALELDDSALYLCASRGQGAFYGYTFGSGTRLTVV.

The chain recombines TRBV4-1 with TRBJ1-4; D is ambiguous. The CDR3 runs to 14 residues. V gave up 4 bases and J gave up 3 bases, with 9 bases separating them. The V gene's germline CDR1 is MGHRA and CDR2 YSYEKL. CDR3 residues: CASSPGLSNEKLFF. The CDR3 nucleotides read TGCGCCAGCAGCCCGGGGTTGTCTAATGAAAAACTGTTTTTT.

CDR3 DNA sequence: TGTGCCAGCAGCTTAGAAGGGGGCGGAGGTCAGCCCCAGCATTTT. Its protein is CASSLEGGGGQPQHF. The chain joins TRBV7-9 to TRBJ1-5, with 7 nucleotides matching TRBD1. This CDR3 comprises 15 residues. The trim removed 1 base at V and 6 bases at J, leaving 6 bases unmatched. Germline values: CDR1 SEHNR, CDR2 FQNEAQ (reference sequence). The full variable domain, completed using reference TRBV7-9 and TRBJ1-5, is DTGVSQNPRHKITKRGQNVTFRCDPISEHNRLYWYRQTLGQGPEFLTYFQNEAQLEKSRLLSDRFSAERPKGSFSTLEIQRTEQGDSAMYLCASSLEGGGGQPQHFGDGTRLSIL.

This chain joins TRBV7-9 and TRBJ2-2, with a weak D call TRBD1 (6 bases). Trimming stripped 1 base from V and 0 bases from J, with 9 bases between. Looked up from germline, CDR1 is SEHNR and CDR2 is FQNEAQ (reference sequence). The CDR3 loop spans 16 amino acids. The CDR3 DNA reads TGTGCCAGCAGCTTAGTGTCAGGGGCGAACACCGGGGAGCTGTTTTTT. Translating gives CASSLVSGANTGELFF.

In this sample, this clone turned up once. The J gene is TRBJ2-1, the V gene TRBV4-2; 10 positions agree with TRBD2. The CDR3 extends over 16 amino acids. Germline CDR1 and CDR2: LGHNA and YNFKEQ. Trimming took 2 bases from V and 6 from J; bases not matched to a gene: 7. This chain's CDR3 is CASSQSDLAGGNEQFF. The CDR3 nucleotides are TGTGCCAGCAGCCAATCGGACTTAGCGGGGGGCAATGAGCAGTTCTTC.

The V and J genes are TRBV3-1 (or the pseudogene TRBV3-2) and TRBJ2-3; TRBD2 matches at 9 bases. Looked up from germline, CDR1 is LGHDT and CDR2 is YNNKEL (reference sequence). CDR3 length equals 18 residues. V lost 4 bases, J lost 5 bases, and 16 bases stayed unmatched. The CDR3 loop reads CASSRQASGGGAGDTQYF. CDR3 coding DNA: TGTGCCAGCAGCCGACAAGCCTCCGGCGGGGGGGCCGGAGATACGCAGTATTTT.

This clone was recorded at least ten times. The gene calls are TRBV19 and TRBJ1-2, with 7 bases matching TRBD1. The trim removed 4 bases at V and 0 bases at J, leaving 2 bases unmatched. This CDR3 has 14 residues. Per the germline V gene, CDR1 is LNHDA and CDR2 is SQIVND (reference sequence). This chain's CDR3 is CASSKGTANYGYTF. The DNA of the CDR3 is TGTGCCAGTAGTAAGGGGACAGCTAACTATGGCTACACCTTC. The variable domain in full, with the rest retrieved from reference TRBV19 and TRBJ1-2, is DGGITQSPKYLFRKEGQNVTLSCEQNLNHDAMYWYRQDPGQGLRLIYYSQIVNDFQKGDIAEGYSVSREKKESFPLTVTSAQKNPTAFYLCASSKGTANYGYTFGSGTRLTVV.

The chain combines TRBV12-3 or TRBV12-4 with TRBJ1-4; D gene ambiguous. Deletions cut 7 bases from V and 0 bases from J, with 6 bases between. The CDR3 contains 13 residues. The CDR3 DNA reads as TGTGCCAGCAAGGAGGCAACTAATGAAAAACTGTTTTTT. Protein product: CASKEATNEKLFF.

The chain couples TRBV12-5 to TRBJ2-7; TRBD1 matches 7 bases. CDR3 size: 13 residues. Germline V gene sequence: CDR1 LGHNT, CDR2 FRNRAP. Germline trimming cut 6 bases from V and 3 bases from J; bases unmatched to any gene: 5. CDR3 residues: CASGPGQHYEQYF. CDR3 bases: TGTGCTAGTGGGCCGGGACAGCACTACGAGCAGTACTTC.

The CDR3 is CASSRTGNYGYTF. The DNA of the CDR3 is TGTGCCAGCAGTCGGACAGGAAACTATGGCTACACCTTC. The chain joins TRBV12-3 or TRBV12-4 to TRBJ1-2, with TRBD1 matching 7 bases. V lost 5 bases, J lost 2 bases, and 2 bases stayed unmatched. The CDR3 totals 13 residues.

This chain connects TRBV6-2 or TRBV6-3 to TRBJ1-5; tentatively, D is TRBD1 (5 bases). Germline V gene sequence: CDR1 MNHEY, CDR2 SVGEGT. Trimming pared 4 bases from V and 6 bases from J, leaving 13 bases between. The CDR3 runs to 14 residues. The CDR3 region has the DNA TGTGCCAGCAGTTGGGGCAGGGTTGGTCAGCCCCAGCATTTT. It translates to CASSWGRVGQPQHF.

This clone was detected once. The chain is built from TRBV3-1 (or the pseudogene TRBV3-2) and TRBJ2-1, with D possibly TRBD2 on 5 matching bases. Between the trimmed V and J ends, which lost 2 bases and 1 base, there was a span of 9 bases. From germline, CDR1 is LGHDT and CDR2 YNNKEL (reference sequence). The CDR3 consists of 15 residues. The CDR3 sequence is CASSQSSWSYNEQFF. DNA of the CDR3: TGTGCCAGCAGCCAATCTAGCTGGTCCTACAATGAGCAGTTCTTC.

The gene calls are TRBV27 and TRBJ2-1, with D perhaps matching TRBD2 (7 bases). V dropped 5 bases and J dropped 3 bases, with 11 bases sitting between them. Germline-derived CDR1 and CDR2 are MNHEY and SMNVEV (reference sequence). The CDR3 is 14 residues long. The CDR3: CASSRGGVYNEQFF. As DNA, the CDR3 is TGTGCCAGCAGTAGGGGGGGGGTCTACAATGAGCAGTTCTTC.

This clone has just one count. The chain joins TRBV15 to TRBJ2-5; TRBD1 aligns across 9 bases. CDR1 and CDR2 from the germline V gene are LNHNV and YYDKDF (reference sequence). CDR3 length: 14 residues. V lost 4 bases, J lost 5 bases, and 5 bases stayed unmatched. The CDR3 DNA reads TGTGCCACCAGCACGACAGGGGGTTCGGAGACCCAGTACTTC. Amino acids: CATSTTGGSETQYF.

The CDR3 loop is CASKTSGGLNTGELFF. The DNA of the CDR3 is TGTGCCAGCAAGACTAGCGGGGGGCTGAACACCGGGGAGCTGTTTTTT. The genes are TRBV7-9 and TRBJ2-2; 13 nucleotides match TRBD2. The CDR3 contains 16 residues. Trimming at V came to 7 bases and at J to 1 base, leaving 3 bases not matched to a gene. Germline assignment: CDR1 SEHNR and CDR2 FQNEAQ (reference sequence).

The chain recombines TRBV3-1 (or the pseudogene TRBV3-2) with TRBJ1-4, with D unclear. The CDR3 has 16 amino acids. Trimming shortened V by 1 base and J by 10 bases, and 19 bases separated the two germline ends. Germline CDR1 is LGHDT and CDR2 is YNNKEL (reference sequence). In nucleotides, the CDR3 is TGTGCCAGCAGCCAAGGGTCCTCGGGCAGCGGAGGAAAACTGTTTTTT. It codes for CASSQGSSGSGGKLFF.

J is TRBJ2-1 and V is TRBV12-3 or TRBV12-4; D is possibly TRBD1 (5 bases). The CDR3 sequence is 11 residues long. V gave up 2 bases and J gave up 13 bases, with 9 bases separating them. CDR3 nucleotide sequence: TGTGCCAGCAGTTTATCAGGGTCACAGTTCTTC. This encodes CASSLSGSQFF.

A single count supports this clone. The chain carries TRBV18 and TRBJ2-3; 9 bases align to TRBD2. The trim removed 3 bases at V and 1 base at J, leaving 5 bases unmatched. Per the germline V gene, CDR1 is KGHSH and CDR2 is LQKENI. CDR3 size: 16 residues. The CDR3 sequence is CASSPRAGGRTDTQYF. The CDR3 DNA reads as TGTGCCAGCTCACCTCGTGCGGGGGGGCGCACAGATACGCAGTATTTT.